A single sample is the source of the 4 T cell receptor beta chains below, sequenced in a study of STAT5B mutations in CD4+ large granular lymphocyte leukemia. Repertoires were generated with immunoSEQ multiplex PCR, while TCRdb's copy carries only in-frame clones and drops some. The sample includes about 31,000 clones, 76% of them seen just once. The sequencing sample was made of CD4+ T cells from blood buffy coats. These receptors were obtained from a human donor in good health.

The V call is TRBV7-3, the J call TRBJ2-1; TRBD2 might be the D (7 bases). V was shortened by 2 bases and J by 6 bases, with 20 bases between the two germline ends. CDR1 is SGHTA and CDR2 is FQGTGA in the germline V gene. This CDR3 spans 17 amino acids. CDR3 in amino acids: CASSLLSPGGHANEQFF. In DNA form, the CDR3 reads TGTGCCAGCAGCTTACTTTCGCCGGGGGGACATGCCAATGAGCAGTTCTTC.

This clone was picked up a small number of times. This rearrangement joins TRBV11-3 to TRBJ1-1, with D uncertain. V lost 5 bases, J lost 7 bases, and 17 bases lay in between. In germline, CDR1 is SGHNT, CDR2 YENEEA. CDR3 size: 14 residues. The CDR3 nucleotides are TGTGCCAGCAGCCATAAGAGTTTTGAGGGTGAAGCTTTCTTT. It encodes CASSHKSFEGEAFF.

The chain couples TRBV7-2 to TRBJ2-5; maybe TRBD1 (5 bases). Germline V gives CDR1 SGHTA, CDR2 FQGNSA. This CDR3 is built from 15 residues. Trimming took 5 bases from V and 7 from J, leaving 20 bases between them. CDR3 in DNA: TGTGCCAGCAGCGACCAAGCGTCTATAGGGGCGACCCAGTACTTC. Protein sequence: CASSDQASIGATQYF. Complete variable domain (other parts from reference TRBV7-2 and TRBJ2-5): GAGVSQSPSNKVTEKGKDVELRCDPISGHTALYWYRQSLGQGLEFLIYFQGNSAPDKSGLPSDRFSAERTGGSVSTLTIQRTQQEDSAVYLCASSDQASIGATQYFGPGTRLLVL.

The CDR3, as DNA: TGTGCCAGCAGCTTTAATAACGGACCGCATGAGCAGTTCTTC. Protein sequence: CASSFNNGPHEQFF. The chain employs TRBV5-4 and TRBJ2-1; D uncertain. The CDR3 contains 14 residues. Trimming stripped 2 bases from V and 8 bases from J, with 14 bases between. CDR1 is SGHNT and CDR2 is YYREEE in the germline V gene (reference sequence).